Reported below is one T cell receptor beta chain. This receptor's antigen is unknown. One base away there is no much larger clone; base qualities are not given. The sample's time point label, in plain terms: about 28 days (+/-7) after the second vaccine dose. AZD1222 recipients whose second dose came at about 4 weeks and those whose second dose came at about 12 weeks were combined into one group, since spike-specific TCR depth and breadth did not differ between the two schedules. Vaccinee samples were obtained from the UK trials COV001 and COV002, which included a single-blind randomized controlled phase 2/3 trial of AZD1222 (ChAdOx1 nCoV-19) in healthy adults. For TCRbeta chain sequencing, PBMC samples were collected from trial participants at day 0 and at day 28 after the second dose. This record belongs to a study of T cell responses to AZD1222 COVID-19 vaccine (dated by TCRdb to the early 2020s). For the wider study: TCR sequencing covered roughly 230 trial participants: 200 to 220 given two doses of AZD1222 and around 25 given two doses of MenACWY control vaccine. Trial participants were enrolled by age into 18-55, 56-69 and 70-plus year subgroups, with roughly 160, 29 and 62 TCR-sequenced participants respectively.

The CDR3 regions of human TCRbeta chains were analyzed by immunosequencing. The paper's processing steps were these. Repertoire TCRs were checked for matches against a reference library of SARS-CoV-2-specific TCRs that had been generated using the MIRA antigen-specificity platform. Breadth meant the fraction of unique TCRs that were SARS-CoV-2-associated, whereas depth meant the fraction of total T cells that were SARS-CoV-2-associated. Using the MIRA data, each spike-specific TCR was assigned both to the spike region to which the TCR was reactive and to a CD4 or CD8 class. Log10-transformed breadth and depth values were compared by one-way ANOVA with Sidak's multiple comparisons tests. What TCRdb holds here is the immuneACCESS table cut down to in-frame rearrangements. Part of the clones is not present; checked against another copy, under half of the missing clones reflect an unresolved V gene, and the others are unexplained. That table is the source of V, J and clone size, and D and trimming were worked out from the DNA. The sample profile shows 150,000 to 200,000 clones; around 89% of them were found once. The ten largest clones take up roughly a quarter of the sample.

Study-wide findings and limitations: After two AZD1222 doses, both the breadth and the depth of spike-specific TCRs were significantly higher than at day 0 and than in MenACWY recipients. In the small 56-69-year group, the increase in depth fell short of significance, most likely because of low power. Participants were mostly white British and included more females than males, and it was suggested by the authors that clonal diversity may have been underestimated. The vaccine-associated CD4 TCRs covered the entire spike protein, and the dominant responses fell in regions 160-218 and 743-854. Because no day 14 peak-response samples were available, the repertoires could be characterized only after the peak T cell response. Only five or six AZD1222 recipients were SARS-CoV-2 seropositive at baseline, limiting conclusions about previously exposed vaccinees. Epitopes outside the regions mutated in the B.1.351 and B.1.1.7 variants were reportedly recognized by nearly half of the unique spike-specific TCRs.

The CDR3 goes from the cysteine to the phenylalanine over 15 residues. The entry retains the CDR3 DNA only, 45 bases that are in frame from base 1. As encoded in the germline V gene, CDR1 is SGHTS while CDR2 is YDEGEE. V lost 4 bases and J lost 5 bases, and the count of bases not matched to a germline gene is 8. Sequenced material: peripheral blood, taken 28 days after the second AZD1222 dose. The sequence joins TRBV5-8 to TRBJ1-4; 7 nucleotides in the junction match TRBD1. The clonotype was recovered from an adult who received the AZD1222 COVID-19 vaccine. The DNA reads as follows: TGTGCCAGCAGCCCCCTGGACAGGTTCAATGAAAAACTGTTTTTT. It is translated as CASSPLDRFNEKLFF.